This TCR beta chain stems from a study of glioma-infiltrating T cells. Study conclusions and caveats: Patients with low tissue-blood divergence carried a signature set of shared blood CDR3 motifs. Gliomas, especially low-grade, showed above-expected tissue-blood divergence; non-neoplastic patients showed below. CDR3 overlap between tissue and blood was very small.

TCR alpha and beta CDR3 regions were amplified from RNA using iRepertoire nested multiplex PCR. TCRdb re-analysed the multiplex PCR reads in MiXCR, keeping a single row per CDR3 protein. This table holds 400,000 or so distinct CDR3 sequences, around 38% found once. V shed 3 bases and J shed 7 bases, with 16 bases lying between them. The CDR3 sequence is 14 residues long. Germline assignment: CDR1 SGHDN and CDR2 FVKESK. In the case of this clonotype: Its antigen is unidentified.

Sequencing used glioma tissue, nonneoplastic brain tissue, or PBMCs (not recorded which). The sequence was obtained from a human donor with low-grade glioma or glioblastoma, undergoing nonglioma brain surgery, or in good health (not recorded which). J is TRBJ2-7 and V is TRBV14; D unresolved. DNA of the CDR3: TGTGCCAGCAGCCACCCCGACTCACTGTGGGAGCAGTACTTC. Protein product: CASSHPDSLWEQYF.